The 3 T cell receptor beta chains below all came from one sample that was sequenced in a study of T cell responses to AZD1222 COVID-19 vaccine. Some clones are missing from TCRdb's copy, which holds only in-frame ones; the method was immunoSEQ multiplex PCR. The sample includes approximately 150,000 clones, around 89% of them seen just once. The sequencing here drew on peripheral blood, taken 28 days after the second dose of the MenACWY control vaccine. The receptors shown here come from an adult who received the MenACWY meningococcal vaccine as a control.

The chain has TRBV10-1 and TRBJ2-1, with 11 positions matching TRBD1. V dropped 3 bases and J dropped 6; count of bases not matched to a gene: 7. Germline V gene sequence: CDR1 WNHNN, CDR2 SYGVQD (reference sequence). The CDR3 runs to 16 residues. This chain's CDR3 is CASSDTGTGGGNEQFF. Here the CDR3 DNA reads TGCGCCAGCAGTGATACCGGGACAGGGGGAGGCAATGAGCAGTTCTTC.

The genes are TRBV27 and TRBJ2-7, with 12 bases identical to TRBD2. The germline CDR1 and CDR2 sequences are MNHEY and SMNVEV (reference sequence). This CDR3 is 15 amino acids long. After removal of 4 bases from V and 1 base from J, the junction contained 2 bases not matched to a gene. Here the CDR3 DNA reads TGTGCCAGCAGTTCGGGGACTAGCGGGTCCTACGAGCAGTACTTC. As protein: CASSSGTSGSYEQYF.

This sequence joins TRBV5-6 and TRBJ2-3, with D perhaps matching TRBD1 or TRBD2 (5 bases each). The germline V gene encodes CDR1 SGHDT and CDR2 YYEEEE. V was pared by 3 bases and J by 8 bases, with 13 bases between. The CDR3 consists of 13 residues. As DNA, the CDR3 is TGTGCCAGCAGCTCTAGGAGTGGGGGTACGCAGTATTTT. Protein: CASSSRSGGTQYF.